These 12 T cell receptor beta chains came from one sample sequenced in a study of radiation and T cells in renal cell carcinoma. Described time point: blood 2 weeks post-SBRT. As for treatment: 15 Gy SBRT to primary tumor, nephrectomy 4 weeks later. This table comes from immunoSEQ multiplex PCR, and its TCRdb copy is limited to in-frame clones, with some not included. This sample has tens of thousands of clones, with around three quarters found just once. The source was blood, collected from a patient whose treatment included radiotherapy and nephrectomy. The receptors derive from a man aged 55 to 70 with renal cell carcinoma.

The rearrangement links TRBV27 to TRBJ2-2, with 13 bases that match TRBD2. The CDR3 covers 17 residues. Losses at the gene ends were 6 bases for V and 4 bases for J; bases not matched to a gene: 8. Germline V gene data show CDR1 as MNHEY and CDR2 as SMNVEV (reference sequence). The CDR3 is CASSGLAGAVSTGELFF. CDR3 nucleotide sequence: TGTGCCAGCAGCGGACTAGCGGGAGCAGTTAGCACCGGGGAGCTGTTTTTT.

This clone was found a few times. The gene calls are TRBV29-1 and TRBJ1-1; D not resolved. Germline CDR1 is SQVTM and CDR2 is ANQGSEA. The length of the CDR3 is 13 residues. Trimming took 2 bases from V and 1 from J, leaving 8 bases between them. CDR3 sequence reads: CSVEFRGNTEAFF. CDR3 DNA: TGCAGCGTTGAATTTCGGGGGAACACTGAAGCTTTCTTT.

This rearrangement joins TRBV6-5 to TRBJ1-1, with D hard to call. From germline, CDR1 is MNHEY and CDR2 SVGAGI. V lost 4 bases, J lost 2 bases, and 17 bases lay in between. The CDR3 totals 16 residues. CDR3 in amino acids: CASSSFGRHGNTEAFF. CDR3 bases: TGTGCCAGCAGTTCCTTCGGACGGCATGGTAACACTGAAGCTTTCTTT.

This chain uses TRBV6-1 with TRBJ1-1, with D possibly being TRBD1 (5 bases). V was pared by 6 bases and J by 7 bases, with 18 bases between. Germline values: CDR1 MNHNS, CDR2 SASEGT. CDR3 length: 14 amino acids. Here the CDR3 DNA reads TGTGCCAGCAGACAGGACTCCCAATCGGTTGAAGCTTTCTTT. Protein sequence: CASRQDSQSVEAFF.

CDR3 bases: TGTGCCACCAGCAGCCAGGAACTTAACACTGAAGCTTTCTTT. This translates into CATSSQELNTEAFF. The chain links TRBV15 to TRBJ1-1; D call uncertain. The CDR3 totals 14 residues. Trimming stripped 3 bases from V and 2 bases from J, with 10 bases between. CDR1 is LNHNV and CDR2 is YYDKDF in the germline V gene (reference sequence).

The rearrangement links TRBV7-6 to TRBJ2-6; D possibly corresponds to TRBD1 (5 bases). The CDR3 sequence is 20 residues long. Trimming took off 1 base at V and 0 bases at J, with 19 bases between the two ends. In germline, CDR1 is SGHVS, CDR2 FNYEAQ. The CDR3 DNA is TGTGCCAGCAGCTTAGAAGGCCAGGGAATCCCTCACTCTGGGGCCAACGTCCTGACTTTC. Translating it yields CASSLEGQGIPHSGANVLTF.

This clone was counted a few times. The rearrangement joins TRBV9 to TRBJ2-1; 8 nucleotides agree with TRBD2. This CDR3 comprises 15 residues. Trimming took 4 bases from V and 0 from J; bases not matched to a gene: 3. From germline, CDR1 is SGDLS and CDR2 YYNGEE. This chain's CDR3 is CASSLREGSYNEQFF. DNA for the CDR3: TGTGCCAGCAGCTTACGGGAGGGCTCCTACAATGAGCAGTTCTTC.

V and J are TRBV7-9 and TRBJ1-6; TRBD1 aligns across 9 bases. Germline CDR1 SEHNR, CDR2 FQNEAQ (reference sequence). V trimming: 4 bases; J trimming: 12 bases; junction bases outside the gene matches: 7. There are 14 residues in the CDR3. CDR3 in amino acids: CASSYGTGSEPLHF. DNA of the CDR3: TGTGCCAGCAGCTACGGGACAGGGTCCGAACCCCTCCACTTT.

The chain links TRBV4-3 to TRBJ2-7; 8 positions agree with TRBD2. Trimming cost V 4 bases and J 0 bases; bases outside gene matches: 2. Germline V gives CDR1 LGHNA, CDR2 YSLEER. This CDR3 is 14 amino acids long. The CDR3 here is CASSPRGGSYEQYF. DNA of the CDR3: TGCGCCAGCAGCCCCCGGGGGGGCTCCTACGAGCAGTACTTC.

The CDR3 DNA follows: TGTGCCAGTAGTACCTGGGGACAGGACACAAACTATGGCTACACCTTC. It is translated as CASSTWGQDTNYGYTF. This chain connects TRBV19 to TRBJ1-2; 8 bases align to TRBD1. The germline CDR1 and CDR2 sequences are LNHDA and SQIVND (reference sequence). This CDR3 is 16 amino acids long. The V gene end was trimmed by 4 bases and the J gene end by 2 bases; junction bases not matched to a gene: 9.

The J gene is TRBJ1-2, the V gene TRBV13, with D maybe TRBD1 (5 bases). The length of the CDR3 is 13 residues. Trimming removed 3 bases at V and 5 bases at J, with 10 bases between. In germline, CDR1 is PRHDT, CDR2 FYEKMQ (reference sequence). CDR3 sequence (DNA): TGTGCCAGCAGCTTGGGGGTTGAATATGGCTACACCTTC. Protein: CASSLGVEYGYTF.

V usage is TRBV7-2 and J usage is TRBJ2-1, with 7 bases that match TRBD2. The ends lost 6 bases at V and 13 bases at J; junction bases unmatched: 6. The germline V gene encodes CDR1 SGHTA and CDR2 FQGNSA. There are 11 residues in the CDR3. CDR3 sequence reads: CASSSGLPQFF. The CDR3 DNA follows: TGTGCCAGCAGTTCGGGACTACCCCAGTTCTTC.